The 18 T cell receptor beta chains below come from one sample, sequenced in a study of neoadjuvant anti-PD-1 for oral cavity cancer. Libraries were prepared by immunoSEQ multiplex PCR; TCRdb keeps only in-frame clonotypes and omits some of them. The sample lists approximately 14,000 clones; roughly 74% were seen once. Documented time point: after neoadjuvant nivolumab, at surgical resection. The sample consisted of PBMCs, taken after nivolumab (anti-PD-1) treatment. All receptors derive from a person aged 40-85 years with oral cavity squamous cell carcinoma.

The gene calls are TRBV19 and TRBJ2-4; 7 nucleotides match TRBD2. CDR3 size: 13 residues. V lost 6 bases, J lost 4 bases, and 3 bases stayed unmatched. Germline CDR1 LNHDA, CDR2 SQIVND (reference sequence). As DNA, the CDR3 is TGTGCCAGTAGAACTAGCGATAAAAACATTCAGTACTTC. Its protein is CASRTSDKNIQYF.

The CDR3 nucleotides are TGTGCCAGCAGCCCGGACATTTCAACTAATGAAAAACTGTTTTTT. This gives the protein CASSPDISTNEKLFF. V is TRBV7-2 and J is TRBJ1-4, with TRBD1 as a possible D gene (5 bases). The CDR3 has 15 amino acids. Deletions cut 5 bases from V and 0 bases from J, with 10 bases between. In germline, CDR1 is SGHTA, CDR2 FQGNSA. The complete variable domain, with remaining parts taken from reference TRBV7-2 and TRBJ1-4, reads GAGVSQSPSNKVTEKGKDVELRCDPISGHTALYWYRQSLGQGLEFLIYFQGNSAPDKSGLPSDRFSAERTGGSVSTLTIQRTQQEDSAVYLCASSPDISTNEKLFFGSGTQLSVL.

The rearrangement joins TRBV6-5 to TRBJ1-2; D gene unclear. V was clipped by 2 bases and J by 5 bases, with 12 bases between them. Germline V gene data show CDR1 as MNHEY and CDR2 as SVGAGI. This CDR3 comprises 14 residues. Written as DNA, the CDR3 is TGTGCCAGCAGTTACGGGGTGGGGTTGTATGGCTACACCTTC. Translation: CASSYGVGLYGYTF.

CDR3 coding DNA: TGCAGTGCTAGAAGGCCAGGAGGCTACACCTTC. Amino acids: CSARRPGGYTF. This chain joins TRBV20-1 and TRBJ1-2; no reliable D call. Germline V CDR1 and CDR2: DFQATT, SNEGSKA (reference sequence). V shed 2 bases and J shed 8 bases, with 9 bases lying between them. The CDR3 contains 11 residues.

The chain employs TRBV6-1 and TRBJ2-7; D gene uncertain. There are 14 residues in the CDR3. Germline-derived CDR1 and CDR2 are MNHNS and SASEGT. V was shortened by 1 base and J by 4 bases, with 11 bases between the two germline ends. CDR3 DNA: TGTGCCAGCAGTGAAGAAGGAGCCCGATACGAGCAGTACTTC. Translation gives CASSEEGARYEQYF.

The J gene is TRBJ2-6, the V gene TRBV28, with 7 bases matching TRBD1. There are 16 residues in the CDR3. Per germline, CDR1 MDHEN and CDR2 SYDVKM. With 4 bases clipped from V and 0 bases from J, the junction kept 3 bases outside the gene matches. The CDR3 loop is CASSSRQGSGANVLTF. The CDR3 bases are TGTGCCAGCAGTTCAAGACAGGGCTCTGGGGCCAACGTCCTGACTTTC.

The rearrangement links TRBV5-1 to TRBJ2-1; possibly TRBD2 for D (6 bases). Between the trimmed V and J ends, which lost 5 bases and 2 bases, there was a span of 17 bases. In germline, CDR1 is SGHRS, CDR2 YFSETQ. The CDR3 spans 16 residues. The CDR3 DNA is TGCGCCAGCAGTCGCGGGATGTACCTAACCTACAATGAGCAGTTCTTC. Its translation is CASSRGMYLTYNEQFF.

The chain recombines TRBV30 with TRBJ1-1, with TRBD1 identical over 9 bases. V was clipped by 6 bases and J by 4 bases; unmatched bases: 9. CDR1 is GTSNPN and CDR2 is SVGIG in the germline V gene (reference sequence). The CDR3 is 14 residues long. This CDR3 is CACRNTGGVTEAFF. The CDR3 nucleotides read TGTGCCTGCCGAAATACAGGGGGCGTCACTGAAGCTTTCTTT.

The chain links TRBV30 to TRBJ1-2; a possible D gene is TRBD1 (5 bases). The V gene lost 8 bases and the J gene lost 5 bases, with 18 bases spanning the gap. The length of the CDR3 is 13 residues. CDR1 and CDR2 (germline): GTSNPN, SVGIG (reference sequence). CDR3 bases: TGTGCCCTTCAGGGACTAACGATTTATGGCTACACCTTC. Its protein product is CALQGLTIYGYTF. The entire variable domain, with the rest obtained from reference TRBV30 and TRBJ1-2, is as follows: SQTIHQWPATLVQPVGSPLSLECTVEGTSNPNLYWYRQAAGRGLQLLFYSVGIGQISSEVPQNLSASRPQDRQFILSSKKLLLSDSGFYLCALQGLTIYGYTFGSGTRLTVV.

V gene TRBV9 combines with J gene TRBJ1-3; D is unclear. CDR3 length equals 15 residues. The ends were cut back, 1 base at V and 1 base at J, with 9 bases in the middle. Germline CDR1 SGDLS, CDR2 YYNGEE. This chain's CDR3 is CASSVSGLSGNTIYF. Here the CDR3 DNA reads TGTGCCAGCAGCGTATCGGGGTTGTCTGGAAACACCATATATTTT.

The rearrangement uses TRBV4-1 and TRBJ2-6, with TRBD1 as a possible D gene (5 bases). Germline assignment: CDR1 MGHRA and CDR2 YSYEKL. The CDR3 runs to 19 residues. Trimming stripped 2 bases from V and 0 bases from J, with 17 bases between. CDR3 in amino acids: CASSQIATGPLSGANVLTF. The CDR3 nucleotides are TGCGCCAGCAGCCAAATAGCTACAGGCCCCCTCTCTGGGGCCAACGTCCTGACTTTC.

This clone occurred a few times. V is TRBV7-9 and J is TRBJ1-1, with TRBD1 as a possible D gene (6 bases). V was trimmed by 2 bases and J by 4 bases, leaving 8 bases between them. The germline gives CDR1 SEHNR, CDR2 FQNEAQ (reference sequence). CDR3 length: 13 amino acids. The CDR3 region has the DNA TGTGCCAGCAGCTTACAGGGGCGCACTGAAGCTTTCTTT. This encodes CASSLQGRTEAFF. Drawing the rest from reference TRBV7-9 and TRBJ1-1, the complete variable domain is DTGVSQNPRHKITKRGQNVTFRCDPISEHNRLYWYRQTLGQGPEFLTYFQNEAQLEKSRLLSDRFSAERPKGSFSTLEIQRTEQGDSAMYLCASSLQGRTEAFFGQGTRLTVV.

This sequence joins TRBV7-9 and TRBJ2-2; TRBD1 agrees at 10 bases. This CDR3 is built from 17 residues. V shed 3 bases, J shed 4 bases, and the junction held 8 bases outside the gene matches. Per germline, CDR1 SEHNR and CDR2 FQNEAQ (reference sequence). CDR3 nucleotide sequence: TGTGCCAGCAGCTTGCCGGGACAGGGGCTGTTCACCGGGGAGCTGTTTTTT. It yields the protein CASSLPGQGLFTGELFF. Together with reference TRBV7-9 and TRBJ2-2, the CDR3 gives the full variable domain: DTGVSQNPRHKITKRGQNVTFRCDPISEHNRLYWYRQTLGQGPEFLTYFQNEAQLEKSRLLSDRFSAERPKGSFSTLEIQRTEQGDSAMYLCASSLPGQGLFTGELFFGEGSRLTVL.

V and J are TRBV28 and TRBJ2-1; 8 bases are a match to TRBD1. V was pared by 5 bases and J by 4 bases, with 7 bases of the junction left unmatched. The CDR3 sequence is 15 residues long. Germline V gene lookup returns CDR1 MDHEN and CDR2 SYDVKM. This chain's CDR3 is CASSLAGQVYNEQFF. The DNA for the CDR3 is TGTGCCAGCAGTCTGGCGGGACAGGTATACAATGAGCAGTTCTTC.

The J gene is TRBJ1-2, the V gene TRBV30, with 7 bases identical to TRBD1. Germline V gene lookup returns CDR1 GTSNPN and CDR2 SVGIG (reference sequence). The J segment lost 4 bases and the V segment lost 3 bases, leaving 2 bases of the junction unmatched. The CDR3 has 12 residues. The CDR3 DNA reads TGTGCCTGGAGCCCAGGGGGCTATGGCTACACCTTC. Translation gives CAWSPGGYGYTF.

This sequence joins TRBV27 and TRBJ1-1; 7 bases fit TRBD1. Germline lookup yields CDR1 MNHEY and CDR2 SMNVEV (reference sequence). The CDR3 covers 12 residues. With 3 bases clipped from V and 9 bases from J, the junction kept 4 bases outside the gene matches. CDR3 residues: CASSFGTDKAFF. The DNA of the CDR3 is TGTGCCAGCAGTTTCGGGACAGACAAAGCTTTCTTT.

The chain recombines TRBV30 with TRBJ2-1; D call uncertain. The CDR3 covers 12 residues. Trimming took off 0 bases at V and 12 bases at J, with 12 bases between the two ends. CDR1 and CDR2 (germline): GTSNPN, SVGIG (reference sequence). The CDR3 sequence: CAWSVTRLGQFF. The CDR3 DNA reads as TGTGCCTGGAGTGTAACCAGACTGGGGCAGTTCTTC.

The rearrangement joins TRBV29-1 to TRBJ1-4; D is undetermined. Deletions cut 0 bases from V and 10 bases from J, with 12 bases between. CDR1 and CDR2 (germline): SQVTM, ANQGSEA. The CDR3 length is 13 residues. The DNA for the CDR3 is TGCAGCGTTGAAGATGCCAGGCGGGGAAAACTGTTTTTT. This codes for CSVEDARRGKLFF.